A single sample is the source of the 26 T cell receptor beta chains below, sequenced in a study of cytotoxic CD8 clonotypes in ibrutinib-treated CLL (dated by TCRdb to 2020 to 2023). Libraries were built with the immunoSEQ multiplex PCR assay. The source is immuneACCESS, and TCRdb retained only in-frame sequences with V and J called. Part of the clones is not carried over; for the studies checked, unresolved V genes explain less than half of this, and the remainder is unexplained. The sample table shows nearly 300,000 clones, and approximately 79% are seen once. The ten most abundant clones make up 5.6% of the sample. The time point label of this sample denotes: progressive disease on ibrutinib. The material sequenced was PBMCs, taken at disease progression, from a patient treated with ibrutinib. These receptor sequences come from a human donor with chronic lymphocytic leukemia.

The chain joins TRBV11-1 to TRBJ2-7; D gene ambiguous. The CDR3 is 14 residues long. V shed 3 bases and J shed 3 bases, with 12 bases lying between them. Germline V gene sequence: CDR1 SGHAT, CDR2 FQDESV (reference sequence). CDR3 coding DNA: TGTGCCAGCAGCTTGCGGTGGATGGTCTACGAGCAGTACTTC. Amino acids: CASSLRWMVYEQYF. The whole variable domain, filled in from reference TRBV11-1 and TRBJ2-7, reads EAEVAQSPRYKITEKSQAVAFWCDPISGHATLYWYRQILGQGPELLVQFQDESVVDDSQLPKDRFSAERLKGVDSTLKIQPAELGDSAMYLCASSLRWMVYEQYFGPGTRLTVT.

The chain joins TRBV10-1 to TRBJ2-1; D remains unclear. Trimming took 3 bases from V and 9 from J, leaving 9 bases between them. The CDR3 spans 12 residues. CDR1 and CDR2 (germline): WNHNN, SYGVQD (reference sequence). CDR3 residues: CASSESPGEQFF. The CDR3 nucleotides are TGCGCCAGCAGTGAAAGTCCTGGTGAGCAGTTCTTC.

The chain is built from TRBV10-3 and TRBJ1-1, with a possible D match to TRBD1 (5 bases). The CDR3 loop spans 16 amino acids. Trimming left V 3 bases short and J 4 bases short, with 18 bases between. Germline V gives CDR1 ENHRY, CDR2 SYGVKD. This CDR3 reads CAISEIGAGRITEAFF. The CDR3 DNA is TGTGCCATCAGTGAAATAGGGGCGGGTAGGATCACTGAAGCTTTCTTT.

In this sample, this clone turned up a few times. The rearrangement joins TRBV5-1 to TRBJ1-5, with TRBD1 as a possible D gene (5 bases). The CDR3 has 15 residues. The germline CDR1 and CDR2 sequences are SGHRS and YFSETQ. V lost 0 bases and J lost 3, with 10 bases in between. This CDR3 is CASSLGDGSNQPQHF. In nucleotides, the CDR3 is TGCGCCAGCAGCTTGGGGGACGGGTCCAATCAGCCCCAGCATTTT.

The chain joins TRBV27 to TRBJ2-5; maybe TRBD2 (5 bases). Trimming took off 4 bases at V and 3 bases at J, with 12 bases between the two ends. The CDR3 sequence is 14 residues long. Germline V gene data show CDR1 as MNHEY and CDR2 as SMNVEV (reference sequence). CDR3 in amino acids: CASSSGSPEETQYF. The CDR3 DNA reads TGTGCCAGCAGTTCGGGGAGCCCCGAAGAGACCCAGTACTTC.

The genes are TRBV6-5 and TRBJ1-1; a weak D match, TRBD1 (5 bases). Trimming cost V 7 bases and J 4 bases, with 19 bases left between them. Germline V CDR1 and CDR2: MNHEY, SVGAGI. The CDR3 length is 15 residues. The CDR3 DNA reads TGTGCCAGCACCCTGGGGGAGGGATCGTTCACTGAAGCTTTCTTT. This encodes CASTLGEGSFTEAFF.

This rearrangement joins TRBV6-5 to TRBJ1-1; D possibly corresponds to TRBD1 (5 bases). The CDR3 is made up of 15 amino acids. The germline CDR1 and CDR2 sequences are MNHEY and SVGAGI. V lost 0 bases, J lost 6 bases, and 14 bases lay in between. In nucleotides, the CDR3 is TGTGCCAGCAGTTACTCGTGGCAGGGATTCTCTGAAGCTTTCTTT. Its protein product is CASSYSWQGFSEAFF.

This clone showed up just a few times. As DNA, the CDR3 is TGTGCCAGCACAACTAGCGGGGGACCCACCGGGGAGCTGTTTTTT. Translating gives CASTTSGGPTGELFF. The gene calls are TRBV6-1 and TRBJ2-2; TRBD2 matches 11 bases. Germline loops: CDR1 MNHNS, CDR2 SASEGT. The V and J ends lost 7 bases and 4 bases, in that order; junction bases with no gene match: 5. The CDR3 runs 15 residues.

This clone showed up just a few times. The J gene is TRBJ2-7, the V gene TRBV7-9, with 11 bases aligning to TRBD2. CDR1 and CDR2 from the germline V gene are SEHNR and FQNEAQ (reference sequence). Germline trimming cut 4 bases from V and 3 bases from J; bases unmatched to any gene: 14. CDR3 size: 18 residues. CDR3 sequence (DNA): TGTGCCAGCAGCTCGGGGGACAGGCTAGCGGGAGGATTCTACGAGCAGTACTTC. Its translation is CASSSGDRLAGGFYEQYF.

The gene calls are TRBV7-2 and TRBJ2-3, with no clear D. CDR3 size: 13 residues. V lost 5 bases to trimming and J lost 1 base, with 7 bases between them. Germline V lookup: CDR1 SGHTA, CDR2 FQGNSA. CDR3 DNA sequence: TGTGCCAGCAGCCCCACACGCACAGATACGCAGTATTTT. Its translation is CASSPTRTDTQYF.

The sample holds a few counts of this clone. The chain links TRBV6-6 to TRBJ2-2; 8 nucleotides align to TRBD2. J lost 7 bases, V lost 6 bases, and 7 bases had no gene match. This CDR3 has 14 amino acids. In germline, CDR1 is MNHNY, CDR2 SVGAGI (reference sequence). CDR3 nucleotides: TGTGCCAGCAGGAGCGGGGGCGAGGGCGGGGAGCTGTTTTTT. The encoded protein is CASRSGGEGGELFF.

The chain couples TRBV7-3 to TRBJ2-1, with D possibly being TRBD2 (5 bases). This CDR3 has 15 amino acids. Germline lookup yields CDR1 SGHTA and CDR2 FQGTGA. Trimming removed 1 base from V and 3 bases from J, with 10 bases in between. The CDR3: CASSLSGSYYNEQFF. The DNA of the CDR3 is TGTGCCAGCAGCTTAAGCGGGTCGTACTACAATGAGCAGTTCTTC.

This chain uses TRBV4-1 with TRBJ2-7, with TRBD2 as a possible D gene (6 bases). This CDR3 contains 13 residues. V was cut by 3 bases and J by 3 bases, with 9 bases left in between. The germline CDR1 and CDR2 sequences are MGHRA and YSYEKL. CDR3 DNA: TGCGCCAGCAGCCACCTAGCGAGCTACGAGCAGTACTTC. This codes for CASSHLASYEQYF.

CDR3 loop: CASSDDRGPGNEQFF. The CDR3 DNA is TGTGCCAGCAGTGACGACAGGGGGCCGGGTAATGAGCAGTTCTTC. J is TRBJ2-1 and V is TRBV2, with 10 bases fitting TRBD1. V was clipped by 3 bases and J by 7 bases; unmatched bases: 6. The CDR3 contains 15 residues. Germline V gene data show CDR1 as SNHLY and CDR2 as FYNNEI.

V and J are TRBV5-1 and TRBJ2-5; D is possibly TRBD2 (5 bases). V lost 2 bases and J lost 4, with 9 bases in between. In germline, CDR1 is SGHRS, CDR2 YFSETQ. CDR3 size: 13 residues. The CDR3 coding sequence is TGCGCCAGCAGCTTCCGGGCGGGAGAGACCCAGTACTTC. Protein product: CASSFRAGETQYF.

In its sample, this clone was seen once. The chain employs TRBV7-3 and TRBJ1-2; D gene uncertain. The V and J ends lost 6 bases and 4 bases respectively, with 21 bases between them. Germline CDR1 reads SGHTA; CDR2 reads FQGTGA. The CDR3 extends over 16 amino acids. CDR3 bases: TGTGCCAGCAGACCCCCGTGGAGGGTATATAGCTATGGCTACACCTTC. Its translation is CASRPPWRVYSYGYTF.

The CDR3 loop is CASSSLYEQYF. The DNA for the CDR3 is TGCGCCAGCAGCTCTCTCTACGAGCAGTACTTC. The chain couples TRBV5-1 to TRBJ2-7; unclear D gene. The V end was cut by 3 bases, the J end by 3 bases, with 4 bases between. CDR3 length: 11 amino acids. Germline loops: CDR1 SGHRS, CDR2 YFSETQ.

The chain combines TRBV6-1 with TRBJ1-1, with D uncertain. The V gene's germline CDR1 is MNHNS and CDR2 SASEGT. V was shortened by 2 bases and J by 7 bases, with 11 bases between the two germline ends. The CDR3 length is 13 residues. The CDR3 here is CASSETQVDEAFF. In DNA, the CDR3 is TGTGCCAGCAGTGAAACTCAGGTGGATGAAGCTTTCTTT.

This clone was found once. This rearrangement joins TRBV7-2 to TRBJ2-1; 8 nucleotides line up with TRBD2. Germline CDR1 SGHTA, CDR2 FQGNSA. The CDR3 is made up of 15 amino acids. V lost 5 bases to trimming and J lost 5 bases; unmatched junction nucleotides: 8. This CDR3 reads CASSQRGLGHNEQFF. The CDR3 bases are TGTGCCAGCAGCCAGCGGGGGTTGGGGCACAATGAGCAGTTCTTC.

The V call is TRBV6-1, the J call TRBJ1-2, with 9 nucleotides matching TRBD1. The CDR3 runs to 14 residues. Germline V gene sequence: CDR1 MNHNS, CDR2 SASEGT. After removal of 7 bases from V and 4 bases from J, the junction contained 7 bases not matched to a gene. The DNA for the CDR3 is TGTGCCAGCAAAAGACAGGGGGGAGGCTATGGCTACACCTTC. Its translation is CASKRQGGGYGYTF.

The CDR3 region has the DNA TGCGCCAGCAGCTTGGGACCGGTAGGGGGGGAAGAGACCCAGTACTTC. It is translated as CASSLGPVGGEETQYF. The V and J genes are TRBV5-1 and TRBJ2-5; the D gene is possibly TRBD2 (7 bases). The CDR3 extends over 16 amino acids. Germline CDR1 SGHRS, CDR2 YFSETQ. V lost 0 bases and J lost 3, with 15 bases in between.

This clone was counted between two and nine times. The chain is built from TRBV23-1 and TRBJ1-5; possibly TRBD1 for D (5 bases). TRBV23-1 is reported as an ORF; its role is uncertain. V was cut by 3 bases and J by 1 base, with 10 bases left in between. The CDR3 runs to 15 residues. CDR3 nucleotides: TGCGCCAGCAGTCATGGGGGACCGAGCAATCAGCCCCAGCATTTT. Protein product: CASSHGGPSNQPQHF.

This chain links TRBV6-5 with TRBJ2-7, with a possible D match to TRBD2 (5 bases). Germline CDR1 and CDR2: MNHEY and SVGAGI. V was shortened by 5 bases and J by 1 base, with 9 bases between the two germline ends. The length of the CDR3 is 13 residues. The CDR3 DNA follows: TGTGCCAGCAGTCCTATAGCGTCCTACGAGCAGTACTTC. Its translation: CASSPIASYEQYF.

J is TRBJ2-1 and V is TRBV6-5, with 7 nucleotides matching TRBD2. V lost 2 bases and J lost 8; bases outside the gene matches: 9. Germline CDR1 is MNHEY and CDR2 is SVGAGI. This CDR3 spans 15 amino acids. DNA of the CDR3: TGTGCCAGCAGTTACGATATTGGCGGGAGACATGAGCAGTTCTTC. As protein: CASSYDIGGRHEQFF.

A single count supports this clone. The J gene is TRBJ1-2, the V gene TRBV15; possible D gene TRBD1, 6 bases. CDR1 LNHNV and CDR2 YYDKDF come from the germline V gene (reference sequence). The CDR3 length is 16 residues. Trimming removed 5 bases from V and 0 bases from J, with 16 bases in between. The CDR3 DNA sequence: TGTGCCACCAGCCCCAAGGACAGACCGGCTAACTATGGCTACACCTTC. This encodes CATSPKDRPANYGYTF.

The chain recombines TRBV9 with TRBJ2-3; a possible D gene is TRBD1 (6 bases). The CDR3 is 15 residues long. The V and J ends lost 3 bases and 0 bases respectively, with 11 bases between them. Germline CDR1 and CDR2: SGDLS and YYNGEE. The CDR3 bases are TGTGCCAGCAGCGATACAGGGATTAGCACAGATACGCAGTATTTT. Its translation is CASSDTGISTDTQYF.